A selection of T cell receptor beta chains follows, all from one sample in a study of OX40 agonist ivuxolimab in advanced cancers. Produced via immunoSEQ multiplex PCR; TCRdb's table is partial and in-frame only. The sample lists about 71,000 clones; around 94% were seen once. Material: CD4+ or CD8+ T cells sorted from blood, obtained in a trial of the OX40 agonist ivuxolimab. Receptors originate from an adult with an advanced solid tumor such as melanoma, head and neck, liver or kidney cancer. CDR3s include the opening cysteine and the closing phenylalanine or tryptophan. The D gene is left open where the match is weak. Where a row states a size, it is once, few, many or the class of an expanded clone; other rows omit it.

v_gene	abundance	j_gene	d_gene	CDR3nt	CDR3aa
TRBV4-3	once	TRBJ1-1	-	TGCGCCAGCAGCCAAGATCGAGGGTTGGACACTGAAGCTTTCTTT	CASSQDRGLDTEAFF
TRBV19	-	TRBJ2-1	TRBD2	TGTGCCACCGGGACTAGTCCACTGAATGAGCAGTTCTTC	CATGTSPLNEQFF
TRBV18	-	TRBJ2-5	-	TGTGCCAGCTCCAGCCAGACAGGAGTTAAAGAGACCCAGTACTTC	CASSSQTGVKETQYF
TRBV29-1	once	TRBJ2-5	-	TGCAGCGTTGAAGATTATCCAGGAGAGGAGACCCAGTACTTC	CSVEDYPGEETQYF
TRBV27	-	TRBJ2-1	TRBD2	TGTGCCAGCAGTTTTTCAGGGCTAGCGGCCCGGGAGCAGTTCTTC	CASSFSGLAAREQFF
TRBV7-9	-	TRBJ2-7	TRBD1	TGTGCCAGCAGCTGGGGACAGGGAAGCTCCTACGAGCAGTACTTC	CASSWGQGSSYEQYF
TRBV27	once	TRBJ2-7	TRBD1	TGTGCCAGCAGTTTAGGGACAGACTACGAGCAGTACTTC	CASSLGTDYEQYF
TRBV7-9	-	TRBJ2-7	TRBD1	TGTGCCAGCAGTTCCGGGACAGGGTACGAGCAGTACTTC	CASSSGTGYEQYF
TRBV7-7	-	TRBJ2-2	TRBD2	TGTGCCAGCAGCTTAACGCTAGCGGGGGGGCCCCCCGGGGAGCTGTTTTTT	CASSLTLAGGPPGELFF
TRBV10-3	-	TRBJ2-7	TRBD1	TGTGCCATCATGAAACAAACAGGGGACCTCTACGAGCAGTACTTC	CAIMKQTGDLYEQYF
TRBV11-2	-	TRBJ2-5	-	TGTGCCAGCAGCGGGGTCTTTCAAGAGACCCAGTACTTC	CASSGVFQETQYF
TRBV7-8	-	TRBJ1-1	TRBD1	TGTGCCAGCAGCAGACAGGGGTCTCCGGGAAACACTGAAGCTTTCTTT	CASSRQGSPGNTEAFF
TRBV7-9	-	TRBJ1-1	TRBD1	TGTGCCAGCAGCTTAGCCCGACAGGGTGAAGCTTTCTTT	CASSLARQGEAFF
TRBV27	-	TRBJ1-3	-	TGTGCCAGCAGTTTAGGACGGGGCTCTGGAAACACCATATATTTT	CASSLGRGSGNTIYF
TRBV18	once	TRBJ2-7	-	TGTGCCAGCTCCGCCTACCGCCCGCCCACACCGGCCTACGAGCAGTACTTC	CASSAYRPPTPAYEQYF
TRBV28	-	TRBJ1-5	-	TGTGCCAGCAGCCAAACAGGGTCCCTAAGCAATCAGCCCCAGCATTTT	CASSQTGSLSNQPQHF
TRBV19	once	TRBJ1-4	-	TGTGCCAGTAGGACCTGGGGCAAGGAAAAACTGTTTTTT	CASRTWGKEKLFF
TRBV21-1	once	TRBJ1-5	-	TGTGCCAGCAGCAAAGGGGGACAGGGGTCTCGGCAGCCCCAGCATTTT	CASSKGGQGSRQPQHF
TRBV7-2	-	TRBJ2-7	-	TGTGCCAGCAGCTTGGGGCCCCCAGACTCTTACGAGCAGTACTTC	CASSLGPPDSYEQYF
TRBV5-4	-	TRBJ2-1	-	TGTGCCAGCAGCTTGGCCGATGAGCAGTTCTTC	CASSLADEQFF
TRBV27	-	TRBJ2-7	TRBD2	TGTGCCAGCAGAACCTCCGGGACTACTTACCGGGAGCAGTACTTC	CASRTSGTTYREQYF
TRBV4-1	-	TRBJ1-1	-	TGCGCCAGCAGCCAAGATGCGGGACTCTGGAACACTGAAGCTTTCTTT	CASSQDAGLWNTEAFF
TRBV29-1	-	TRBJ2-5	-	TGCAGCGTTGAAGACCTGATTGAAGAGACCCAGTACTTC	CSVEDLIEETQYF
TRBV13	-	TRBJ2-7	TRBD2	TGTGCCAGCAGCTCCACTAGCGACGAGCAGTACTTC	CASSSTSDEQYF
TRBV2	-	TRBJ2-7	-	TGTGCCAGCAGTGACCTGGACGACCTCAGCCTTAGGGAGCAGTACTTC	CASSDLDDLSLREQYF
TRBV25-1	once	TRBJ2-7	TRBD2	TGTGCTTCCGGACTAGCTATCTACGAGCAGTACTTC	CASGLAIYEQYF
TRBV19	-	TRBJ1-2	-	TGTGCCAGTAGTATAAATGGGGGGAGACGGAGTATTAACTATGGCTACACCTTC	CASSINGGRRSINYGYTF
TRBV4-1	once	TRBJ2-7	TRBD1	TGCGCCAGCAGCCAAGATTCTTCAGGGGGTTGGTACGAGCAGTACTTC	CASSQDSSGGWYEQYF